These 3 T cell receptor beta chains originate from one sample sequenced in a study of blood T cell repertoires in COVID-19. Assay used: immunoSEQ multiplex PCR; TCRdb lists only in-frame clones, some missing. The sample includes 75,000 to 95,000 clones, roughly 85% of them seen just once. The specimen was peripheral blood. All receptors come from a woman between 55 and 75 years old with COVID-19, enrolled during active disease.

The J gene is TRBJ1-3, the V gene TRBV2; D might be TRBD1 (6 bases). Looked up from germline, CDR1 is SNHLY and CDR2 is FYNNEI. V lost 5 bases to trimming and J lost 0 bases, with 8 bases between them. The CDR3 has 14 amino acids. In DNA form, the CDR3 reads TGTGCCAGCAGTAGAGGGGGCTCTGGAAACACCATATATTTT. Residues: CASSRGGSGNTIYF.

This sequence joins TRBV19 and TRBJ2-3; D not resolved. Trimming left V 2 bases short and J 11 bases short, with 8 bases between. Germline V gene sequence: CDR1 LNHDA, CDR2 SQIVND (reference sequence). This CDR3 is 11 amino acids long. CDR3 residues: CASSIKERQYF. CDR3 in DNA: TGTGCCAGTAGTATAAAGGAGCGGCAGTATTTT.

The chain employs TRBV29-1 and TRBJ2-1; D uncertain. Trimming left V 0 bases short and J 0 bases short, with 9 bases between. Germline values: CDR1 SQVTM, CDR2 ANQGSEA. The CDR3 contains 15 residues. The CDR3 loop reads CSVEDPSRSYNEQFF. CDR3 DNA: TGCAGCGTTGAAGATCCTTCTCGCTCCTACAATGAGCAGTTCTTC.